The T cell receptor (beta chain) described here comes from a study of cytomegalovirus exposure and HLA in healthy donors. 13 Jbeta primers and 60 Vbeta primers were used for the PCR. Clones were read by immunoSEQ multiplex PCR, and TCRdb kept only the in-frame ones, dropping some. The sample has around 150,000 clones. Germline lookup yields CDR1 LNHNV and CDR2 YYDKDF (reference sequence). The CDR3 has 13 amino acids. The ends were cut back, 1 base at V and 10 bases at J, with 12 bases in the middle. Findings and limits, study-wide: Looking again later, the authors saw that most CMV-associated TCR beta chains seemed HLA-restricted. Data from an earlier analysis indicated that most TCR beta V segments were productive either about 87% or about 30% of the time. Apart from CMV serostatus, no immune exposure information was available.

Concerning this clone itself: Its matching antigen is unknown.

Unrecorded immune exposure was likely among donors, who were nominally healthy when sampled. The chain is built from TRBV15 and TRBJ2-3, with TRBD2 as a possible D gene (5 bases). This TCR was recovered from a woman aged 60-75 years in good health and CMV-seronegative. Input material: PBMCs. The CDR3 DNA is TGTGCCACCAGCAGAGGAACGAGGGATCCGCAGTATTTT. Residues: CATSRGTRDPQYF.